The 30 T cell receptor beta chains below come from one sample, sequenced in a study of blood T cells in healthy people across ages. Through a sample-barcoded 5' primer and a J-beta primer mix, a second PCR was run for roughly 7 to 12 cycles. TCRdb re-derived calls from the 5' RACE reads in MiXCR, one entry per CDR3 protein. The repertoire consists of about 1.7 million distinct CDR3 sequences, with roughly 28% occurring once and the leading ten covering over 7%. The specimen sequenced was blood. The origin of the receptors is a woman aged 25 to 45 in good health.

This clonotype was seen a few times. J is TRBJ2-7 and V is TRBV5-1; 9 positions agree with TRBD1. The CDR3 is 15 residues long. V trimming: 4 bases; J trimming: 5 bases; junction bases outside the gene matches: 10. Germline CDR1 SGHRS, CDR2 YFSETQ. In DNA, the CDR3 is TGCGCCAGCAGCACCCATCCGGGACAGGGTAACGAGCAGTACTTC. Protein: CASSTHPGQGNEQYF.

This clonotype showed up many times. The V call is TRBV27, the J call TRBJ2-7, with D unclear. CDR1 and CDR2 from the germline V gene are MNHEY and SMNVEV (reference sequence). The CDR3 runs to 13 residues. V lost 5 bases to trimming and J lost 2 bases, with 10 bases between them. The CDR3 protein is CASSPTVAYEQYF. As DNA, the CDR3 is TGTGCCAGCAGTCCGACGGTCGCCTACGAGCAGTACTTC.

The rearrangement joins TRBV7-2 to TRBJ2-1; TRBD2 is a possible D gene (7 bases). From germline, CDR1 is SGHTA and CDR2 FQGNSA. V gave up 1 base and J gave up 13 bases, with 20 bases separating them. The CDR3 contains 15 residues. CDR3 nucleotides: TGTGCCAGCAGCTTAGGGTGGGGGGGCCAAGAGACCCAGTTCTTC. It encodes CASSLGWGGQETQFF.

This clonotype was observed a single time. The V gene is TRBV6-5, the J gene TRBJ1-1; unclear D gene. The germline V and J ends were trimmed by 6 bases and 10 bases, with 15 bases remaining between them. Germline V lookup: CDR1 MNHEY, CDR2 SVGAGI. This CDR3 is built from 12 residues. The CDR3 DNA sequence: TGTGCCAGCAGCTCTTTAGGTAGGGTAGCTTTCTTT. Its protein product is CASSSLGRVAFF.

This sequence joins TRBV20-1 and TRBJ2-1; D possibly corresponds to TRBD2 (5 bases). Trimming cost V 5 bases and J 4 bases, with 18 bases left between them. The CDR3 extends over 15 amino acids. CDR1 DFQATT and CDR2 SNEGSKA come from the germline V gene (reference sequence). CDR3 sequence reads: CSAQPTDFKYNEQFF. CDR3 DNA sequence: TGCAGTGCTCAACCTACGGACTTCAAATACAATGAGCAGTTCTTC.

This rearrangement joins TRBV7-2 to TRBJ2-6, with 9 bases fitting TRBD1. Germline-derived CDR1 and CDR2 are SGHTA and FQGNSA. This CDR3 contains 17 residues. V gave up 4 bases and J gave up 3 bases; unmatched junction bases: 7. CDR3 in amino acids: CASSSGQGRSGANVLTF. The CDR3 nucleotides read TGTGCCAGCAGCTCGGGACAGGGAAGAAGTGGGGCCAACGTCCTGACTTTC.

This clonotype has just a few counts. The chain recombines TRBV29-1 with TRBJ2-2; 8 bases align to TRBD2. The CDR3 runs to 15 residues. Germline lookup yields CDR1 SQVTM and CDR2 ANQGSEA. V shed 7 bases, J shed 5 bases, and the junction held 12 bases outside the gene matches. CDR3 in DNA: TGCAGCGCCGATCCCGGGAGGGGGGTAACCGGGGAGCTGTTTTTT. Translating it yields CSADPGRGVTGELFF.

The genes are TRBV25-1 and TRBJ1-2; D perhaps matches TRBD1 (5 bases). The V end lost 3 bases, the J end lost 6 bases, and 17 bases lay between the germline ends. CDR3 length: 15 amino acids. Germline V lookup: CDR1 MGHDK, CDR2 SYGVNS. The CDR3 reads CASSEMAGGKDGYTF. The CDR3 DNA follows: TGTGCCAGCAGTGAGATGGCTGGGGGGAAGGATGGCTACACCTTC.

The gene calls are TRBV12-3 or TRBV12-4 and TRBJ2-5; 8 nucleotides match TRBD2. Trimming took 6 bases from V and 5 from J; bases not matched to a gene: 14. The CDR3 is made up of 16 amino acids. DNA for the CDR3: TGTGCCAGCAGCTCCCGCCGGGGGGGGCTTGGGGAGACCCAGTACTTC. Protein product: CASSSRRGGLGETQYF.

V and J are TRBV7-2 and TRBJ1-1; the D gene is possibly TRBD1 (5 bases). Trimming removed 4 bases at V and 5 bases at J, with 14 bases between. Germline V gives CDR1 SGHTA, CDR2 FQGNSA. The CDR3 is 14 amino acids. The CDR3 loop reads CASSWGNPETEAFF. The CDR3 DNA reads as TGTGCCAGCAGCTGGGGGAACCCGGAAACTGAAGCTTTCTTT.

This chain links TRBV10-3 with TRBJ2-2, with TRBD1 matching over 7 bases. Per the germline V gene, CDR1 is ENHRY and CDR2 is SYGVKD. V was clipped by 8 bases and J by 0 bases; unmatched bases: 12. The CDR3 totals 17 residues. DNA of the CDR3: TGTGCCATCGGGAGTAAATTTGGGACAGCGAACACCGGGGAGCTGTTTTTT. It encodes CAIGSKFGTANTGELFF.

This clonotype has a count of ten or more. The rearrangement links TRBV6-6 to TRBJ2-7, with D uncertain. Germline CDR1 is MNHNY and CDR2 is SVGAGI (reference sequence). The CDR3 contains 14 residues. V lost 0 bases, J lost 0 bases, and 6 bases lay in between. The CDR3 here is CASSYSRTSYEQYF. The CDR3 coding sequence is TGTGCCAGCAGTTACTCCAGGACCTCCTACGAGCAGTACTTC.

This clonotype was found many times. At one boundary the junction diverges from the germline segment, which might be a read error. As DNA, the CDR3 is TGCGCCAGCAGCCGCAGAGGGTCCTACGAGCAGTACTTC. Translating gives CASSRRGSYEQYF. This chain links TRBV3-1 with TRBJ2-7; D possibly corresponds to TRBD2 (5 bases). CDR1 and CDR2 from the germline V gene are LGHDT and YNNKEL (reference sequence). The CDR3 runs to 13 residues.

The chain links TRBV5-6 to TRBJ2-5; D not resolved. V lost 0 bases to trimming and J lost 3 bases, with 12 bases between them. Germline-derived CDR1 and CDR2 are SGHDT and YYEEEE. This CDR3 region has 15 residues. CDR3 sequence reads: CASSLVGGSEETQYF. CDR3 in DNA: TGTGCCAGCAGCTTGGTTGGCGGATCGGAAGAGACCCAGTACTTC. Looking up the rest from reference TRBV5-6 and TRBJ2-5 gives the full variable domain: DAGVTQSPTHLIKTRGQQVTLRCSPKSGHDTVSWYQQALGQGPQFIFQYYEEEERQRGNFPDRFSGHQFPNYSSELNVNALLLGDSALYLCASSLVGGSEETQYFGPGTRLLVL.

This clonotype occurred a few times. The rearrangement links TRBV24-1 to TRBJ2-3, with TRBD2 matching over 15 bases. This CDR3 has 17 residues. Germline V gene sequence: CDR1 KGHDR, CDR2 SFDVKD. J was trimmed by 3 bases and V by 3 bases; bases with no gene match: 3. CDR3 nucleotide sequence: TGTGCCACCAGTGATGGGACTAGCGGGAGGAGTACAGATACGCAGTATTTT. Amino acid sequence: CATSDGTSGRSTDTQYF.

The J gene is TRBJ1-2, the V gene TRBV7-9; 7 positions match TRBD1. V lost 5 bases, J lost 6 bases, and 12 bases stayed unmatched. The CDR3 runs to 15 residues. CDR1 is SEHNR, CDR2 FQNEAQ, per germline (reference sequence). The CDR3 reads CASSLTTGKQDGYTF. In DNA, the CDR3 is TGTGCCAGCAGCCTGACGACAGGGAAGCAAGATGGCTACACCTTC.

The CDR3 DNA reads as TGCAGTGCTAGGAGGAGCGGAGGCACCGGGGAGCTGTTTTTT. Translation: CSARRSGGTGELFF. The chain employs TRBV20-1 and TRBJ2-2, with D possibly TRBD2 on 5 matching bases. There are 14 residues in the CDR3. Germline V gene lookup returns CDR1 DFQATT and CDR2 SNEGSKA (reference sequence). Trimming removed 3 bases from V and 4 bases from J, with 12 bases in between.

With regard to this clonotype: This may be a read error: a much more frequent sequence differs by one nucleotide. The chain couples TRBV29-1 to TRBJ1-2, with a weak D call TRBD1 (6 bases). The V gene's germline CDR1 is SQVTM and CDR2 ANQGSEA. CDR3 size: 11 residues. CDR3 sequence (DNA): TGCGGCGTGGTGGGGGGCGGTGGCTACACCTTC. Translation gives CGVVGGGGYTF.

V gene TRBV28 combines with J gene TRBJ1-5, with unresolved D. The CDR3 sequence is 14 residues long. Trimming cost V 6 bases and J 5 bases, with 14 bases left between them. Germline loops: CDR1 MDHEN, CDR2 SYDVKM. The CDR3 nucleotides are TGTGCCAGCAGCTCGGTGGCCTCGGATCAGCCCCAGCATTTT. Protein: CASSSVASDQPQHF. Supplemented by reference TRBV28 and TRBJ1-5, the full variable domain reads DVKVTQSSRYLVKRTGEKVFLECVQDMDHENMFWYRQDPGLGLRLIYFSYDVKMKEKGDIPEGYSVSREKKERFSLILESASTNQTSMYLCASSSVASDQPQHFGDGTRLSIL.

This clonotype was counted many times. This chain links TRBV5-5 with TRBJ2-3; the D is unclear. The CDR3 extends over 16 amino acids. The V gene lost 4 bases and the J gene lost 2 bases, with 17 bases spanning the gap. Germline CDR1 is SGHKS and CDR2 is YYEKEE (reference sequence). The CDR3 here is CASSLAAGVTTDTQYF. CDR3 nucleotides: TGTGCCAGCAGCCTTGCGGCTGGGGTCACCACAGATACGCAGTATTTT.

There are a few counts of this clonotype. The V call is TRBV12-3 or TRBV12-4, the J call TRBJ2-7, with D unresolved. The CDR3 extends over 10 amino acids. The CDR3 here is CAGRTYEQYF. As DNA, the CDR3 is TGTGCGGGCAGGACCTACGAGCAGTACTTC.

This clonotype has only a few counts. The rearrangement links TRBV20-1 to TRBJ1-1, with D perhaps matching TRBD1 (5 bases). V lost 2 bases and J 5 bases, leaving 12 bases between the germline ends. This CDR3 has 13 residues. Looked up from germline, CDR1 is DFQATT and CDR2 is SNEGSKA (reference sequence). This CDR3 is CSARPIGATEAFF. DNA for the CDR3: TGCAGTGCTAGACCGATAGGGGCTACTGAAGCTTTCTTT.

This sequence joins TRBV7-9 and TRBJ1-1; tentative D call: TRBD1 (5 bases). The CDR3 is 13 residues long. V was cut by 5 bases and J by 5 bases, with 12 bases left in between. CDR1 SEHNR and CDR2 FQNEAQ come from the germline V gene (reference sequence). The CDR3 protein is CASSADRRTEAFF. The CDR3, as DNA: TGTGCCAGCAGCGCCGACAGAAGGACTGAAGCTTTCTTT.

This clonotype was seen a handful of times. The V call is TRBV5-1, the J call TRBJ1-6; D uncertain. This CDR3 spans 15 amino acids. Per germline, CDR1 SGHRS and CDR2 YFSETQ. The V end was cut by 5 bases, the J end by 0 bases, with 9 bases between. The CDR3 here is CASSHGSSYNSPLHF. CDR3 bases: TGCGCCAGCAGTCACGGGAGCTCCTATAATTCACCCCTCCACTTT.

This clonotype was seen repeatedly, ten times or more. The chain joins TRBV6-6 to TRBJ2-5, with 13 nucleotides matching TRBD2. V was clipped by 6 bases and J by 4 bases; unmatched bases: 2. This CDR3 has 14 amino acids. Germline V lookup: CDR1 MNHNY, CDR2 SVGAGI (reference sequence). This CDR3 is CASRRLAGGETQYF. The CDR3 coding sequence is TGTGCCAGCAGGAGACTAGCGGGGGGAGAGACCCAGTACTTC.

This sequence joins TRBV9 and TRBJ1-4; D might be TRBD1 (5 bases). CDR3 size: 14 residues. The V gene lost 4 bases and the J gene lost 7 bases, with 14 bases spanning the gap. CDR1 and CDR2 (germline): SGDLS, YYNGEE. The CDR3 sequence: CASSSGTRAEKLFF. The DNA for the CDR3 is TGTGCCAGCAGCTCGGGGACCAGGGCTGAAAAACTGTTTTTT.

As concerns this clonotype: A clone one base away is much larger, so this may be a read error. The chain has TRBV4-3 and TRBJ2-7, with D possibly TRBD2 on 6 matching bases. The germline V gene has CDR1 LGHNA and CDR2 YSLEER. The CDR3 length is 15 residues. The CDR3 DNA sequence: TGCGCCAGCGGCCAAGGACCGGGTAGCGGCTACGAGCAGTACTTC. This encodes CASGQGPGSGYEQYF.

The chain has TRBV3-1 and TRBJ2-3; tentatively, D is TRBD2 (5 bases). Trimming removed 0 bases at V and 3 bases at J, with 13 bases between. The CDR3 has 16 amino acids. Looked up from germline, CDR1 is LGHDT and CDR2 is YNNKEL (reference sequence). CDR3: CASSQDPLASTDTQYF. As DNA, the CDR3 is TGTGCCAGCAGCCAAGATCCGCTAGCATCTACAGATACGCAGTATTTT.

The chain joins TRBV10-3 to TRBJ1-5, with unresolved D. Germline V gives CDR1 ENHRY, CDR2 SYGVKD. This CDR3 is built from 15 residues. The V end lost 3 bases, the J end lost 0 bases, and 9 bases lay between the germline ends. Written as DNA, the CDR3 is TGTGCCATCAGTGACCTGGACGATAGCAATCAGCCCCAGCATTTT. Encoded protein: CAISDLDDSNQPQHF.

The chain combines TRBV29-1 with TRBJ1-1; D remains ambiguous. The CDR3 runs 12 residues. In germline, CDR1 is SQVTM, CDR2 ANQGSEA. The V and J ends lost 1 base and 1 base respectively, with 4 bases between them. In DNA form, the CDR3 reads TGCAGCGTTGAAGTTTCGAACACTGAAGCTTTCTTT. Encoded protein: CSVEVSNTEAFF.